The table lists the clone carrying this T cell receptor (beta chain) with a count of one. What it binds is unknown. This entry is derived from a study of vaccination and CD4 T cells after COVID-19. Germline CDR1 is MNHEY and CDR2 is SVGAGI. V gave up 0 bases and J gave up 7 bases, with 16 bases separating them. The CDR3 loop spans 15 amino acids. Whole-study results and caveats: Convalescent patients had 304 of 307 vaccine-specific clones showing spike mono-reactivity.

CD4+ T cells that had been cultured provided DNA sequenced with the Oncomine TCR Beta short-read assay. TCRdb re-called the PCR reads through MiXCR, storing one row per CDR3 protein. This table holds around 19,000 distinct CDR3 sequences, over 50% found once. Treatment here: approximately 10-day PBMC culture with coronavirus spike peptide pools or control peptides (ViraFEST assay). After being plated at over 1.5 million per well, PBMCs were cultured with 10 IU/ml IL-2 and approximately 10 ug/ml peptide pools. This sequence originates from a human donor who had recovered from COVID-19. Source material: CD4+ T cells from blood, cultured in vitro. The chain uses TRBV6-5 and TRBJ2-7, with a weak D call TRBD2 (7 bases). The CDR3 sequence: CASSYSGGAPREQYF. CDR3 nucleotides: TGTGCCAGCAGTTACTCGGGGGGGGCTCCCCGGGAGCAGTACTTC.